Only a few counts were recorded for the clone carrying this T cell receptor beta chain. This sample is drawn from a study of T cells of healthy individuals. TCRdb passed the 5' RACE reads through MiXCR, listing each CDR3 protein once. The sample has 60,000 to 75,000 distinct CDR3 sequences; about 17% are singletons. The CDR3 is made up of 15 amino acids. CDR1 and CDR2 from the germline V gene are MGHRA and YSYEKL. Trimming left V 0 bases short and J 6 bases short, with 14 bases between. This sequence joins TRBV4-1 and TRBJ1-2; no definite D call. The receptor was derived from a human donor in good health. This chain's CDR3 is CASSQEGPGSHGYTF. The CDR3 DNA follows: TGCGCCAGCAGCCAAGAAGGGCCGGGGAGCCATGGCTACACCTTC.